This entry is about one T cell receptor beta chain. This receptor's antigen is unknown. Base qualities are not at hand, and no much larger clone is one base apart. The data originate from a study of OX40 agonist ivuxolimab in advanced cancers. Some background on the complete study: The costimulatory receptor OX40 (CD134) was targeted by ivuxolimab, a fully human IgG2 agonistic monoclonal antibody. Intravenous ivuxolimab was administered to patients every 2 weeks at six dose levels: 0.01, 0.1, 0.3, 1.5, 3 and 10 mg/kg. Of the approximately 50 dose-escalation patients, hepatocellular carcinoma was present in around 20, melanoma in about 15, renal cell carcinoma in 9 and head and neck cancer in 9. A male proportion of around 80% and a mean age of roughly 55 years, ranging from about 23 to 90, were recorded for the dose-escalation cohort. Patients were allowed to have had prior anti-PD-1, anti-PD-L1 or anti-CTLA-4 therapy, and around 40% of the dose-escalation patients had previously received checkpoint inhibitors. Partial responses occurred in three dose-escalation patients, of whom one had hepatocellular carcinoma and two had cutaneous melanoma. The purpose of peripheral TCRbeta sequencing was to test whether ivuxolimab changed TCR sequence diversity and led to clonal T-cell expansion. The paper covers the monotherapy dose-escalation part of the phase I ivuxolimab trial, which included N of about 51 patients. Paper-wide results and their limitations: At doses of 0.1 to 3.0 mg/kg, clonal expansion of both CD4+ and CD8+ blood T cells was observed from baseline to week 6. Low levels of normalized T-cell clonal expansion were also seen in some patients who did not respond. In the 0.1-3.0 mg/kg groups, partial responders were among the patients with the lowest normalized peripheral clonal expansion, particularly in CD8+ T cells. The antigen specificity of the clonally expanded peripheral T cells was not determined. On average, CD8+ T cells showed more expanded clones than CD4+ T cells after ivuxolimab.

From its cysteine to its phenylalanine, the CDR3 spans 14 amino acids. Only CDR3 DNA remains: 42 bases, in frame from the first base. Trimming costs V 2 bases and J 3 bases, and their ends lie 11 bases apart. CDR1 and CDR2 are read off the germline V gene as SGHNT and YENEEA. Genomic DNA was extracted from sorted cells for sequencing of the TCRbeta CDR3 region. The immunoSEQ Assay was used for sequencing of TCRbeta CDR3 regions. TCRdb took over this immuneACCESS table, retaining in-frame rearrangements with V and J assigned. Such tables are incomplete; in checked studies, under half of the missing clones stem from an unresolved V gene, and the remainder is unexplained. For this sample there are about 80,000 clones; roughly 87% appear just once. About 1.8% of the sample comes from the top ten. Patients with a history of autoimmune disease or receiving systemic immunosuppression were excluded from the trial. In every dose cohort, peripheral blood was drawn for TCR sequencing at baseline, cycle 4 day 1, and cycle 7 day 1. The samples were drawn from a first-in-human, open-label, multicenter phase I dose-escalation trial of ivuxolimab. Adults with locally advanced or metastatic melanoma, renal cell carcinoma, hepatocellular carcinoma or head and neck squamous cell carcinoma were enrolled in the trial. CD4+ and CD8+ T cells were sorted separately from peripheral blood before TCR sequencing.

Sequencing was performed on CD4+ or CD8+ T cells sorted from blood, taken in a trial of the OX40 agonist ivuxolimab. The chain is made from TRBV11-3 and TRBJ2-7; TRBD2 is possibly the D segment (5 matching bases). This receptor was taken from an adult with an advanced solid tumor such as melanoma, head and neck, liver or kidney cancer. In nucleotide form, the sequence is TGTGCCAGCAGCTTATCGGGGAAACACTACGAGCAGTACTTC. Translated, this gives CASSLSGKHYEQYF.